Detailed here is one T cell receptor beta chain. Some clones are missing from TCRdb's copy, which holds only in-frame ones; the method was immunoSEQ multiplex PCR. This table has about 81,000 clones, about 92% appearing once. This CDR3 contains 16 residues. The J segment lost 5 bases and the V segment lost 4 bases, leaving 12 bases of the junction unmatched. The germline V gene has CDR1 MGHRA and CDR2 YSYEKL. This specimen belongs to a study of OX40 agonist ivuxolimab in advanced cancers. This chain connects TRBV4-1 to TRBJ2-7, with 9 bases fitting TRBD1. Sequencing used CD4+ or CD8+ T cells sorted from blood, obtained in a trial of the OX40 agonist ivuxolimab. The source of this sequence is an adult with an advanced solid tumor such as melanoma, head and neck, liver or kidney cancer. CDR3 coding DNA: TGCGCCAGCAGCCCAAGTCCCGGACAGGGGCACCACGAGCAGTACTTC. The encoded protein is CASSPSPGQGHHEQYF.